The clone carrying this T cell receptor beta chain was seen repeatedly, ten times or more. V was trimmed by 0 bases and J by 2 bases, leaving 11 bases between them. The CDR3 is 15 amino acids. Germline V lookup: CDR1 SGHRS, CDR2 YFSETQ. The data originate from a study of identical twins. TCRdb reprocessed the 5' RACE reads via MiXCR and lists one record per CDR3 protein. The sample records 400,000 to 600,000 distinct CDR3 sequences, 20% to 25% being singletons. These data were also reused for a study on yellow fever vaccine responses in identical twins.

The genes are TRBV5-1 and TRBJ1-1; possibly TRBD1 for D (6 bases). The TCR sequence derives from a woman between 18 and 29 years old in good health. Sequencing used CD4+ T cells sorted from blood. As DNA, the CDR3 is TGCGCCAGCAGCTTGGACGGACAGCCTAACACTGAAGCTTTCTTT. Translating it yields CASSLDGQPNTEAFF. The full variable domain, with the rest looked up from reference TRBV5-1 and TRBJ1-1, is KAGVTQTPRYLIKTRGQQVTLSCSPISGHRSVSWYQQTPGQGLQFLFEYFSETQRNKGNFPGRFSGRQFSNSRSEMNVSTLELGDSALYLCASSLDGQPNTEAFFGQGTRLTVV.